Below, 27 T cell receptor beta chains from the same sample are listed, as sequenced in a study of cytomegalovirus exposure and HLA in healthy donors. PCR amplification relied on 60 Vbeta primers (plus 13 Jbeta primers). Sequencing used immunoSEQ multiplex PCR; TCRdb keeps in-frame clones, though not all of them. In the table there are around 200,000 clones, roughly 82% of which are singletons. Sequencing used PBMCs. These receptors were obtained from a man between 35 and 55 years old in good health and CMV-seropositive.

The chain has TRBV6-5 and TRBJ1-3, with a tentative D call TRBD1 (5 bases). V dropped 4 bases and J dropped 4 bases, with 14 bases sitting between them. Germline V gives CDR1 MNHEY, CDR2 SVGAGI. The CDR3 has 15 residues. CDR3 in DNA: TGTGCCAGCAGTTTGGCGGGGCCTGGAGGAAACACCATATATTTT. Protein product: CASSLAGPGGNTIYF.

The table lists this clone with a count of one. This chain uses TRBV11-2 with TRBJ1-1, with D uncertain. This CDR3 is built from 15 residues. V gave up 0 bases and J gave up 4 bases, with 12 bases separating them. Germline V gene sequence: CDR1 SGHAT, CDR2 FQNNGV. CDR3 residues: CASSLESGRFTEAFF. The CDR3 bases are TGTGCCAGCAGCTTAGAGTCTGGGAGGTTCACTGAAGCTTTCTTT.

The chain joins TRBV30 to TRBJ1-2, with TRBD1 as a possible D gene (6 bases). The germline V and J ends were trimmed by 1 base and 8 bases, with 17 bases remaining between them. The CDR3 has 14 amino acids. CDR1 is GTSNPN, CDR2 SVGIG, per germline (reference sequence). The CDR3 nucleotides are TGTGCCTGGAGTGAAGGGGGGGCGATTTTGGGCTACACCTTC. As protein: CAWSEGGAILGYTF.

This clone showed up just once. V and J are TRBV27 and TRBJ2-7; 7 bases are shared with TRBD2. After removal of 4 bases from V and 4 bases from J, the junction contained 10 bases not matched to a gene. Germline CDR1 MNHEY, CDR2 SMNVEV (reference sequence). This CDR3 region has 15 residues. The CDR3 is CASSSRTRLSYEQYF. In DNA, the CDR3 is TGTGCCAGCAGTTCGCGGACTAGATTAAGTTACGAGCAGTACTTC.

The rearrangement uses TRBV29-1 and TRBJ2-3; possibly TRBD2 for D (6 bases). The V end lost 0 bases, the J end lost 1 base, and 11 bases lay between the germline ends. Per the germline V gene, CDR1 is SQVTM and CDR2 is ANQGSEA. The length of the CDR3 is 15 residues. The CDR3 loop is CSVEDRRRGTDTQYF. The CDR3 DNA follows: TGCAGCGTTGAAGATCGACGGAGGGGCACAGATACGCAGTATTTT.

This chain uses TRBV7-3 with TRBJ2-1; the D gene is possibly TRBD1 (6 bases). V lost 5 bases and J lost 1, with 12 bases in between. Germline assignment: CDR1 SGHTA and CDR2 FQGTGA. The CDR3 covers 15 residues. The CDR3 reads CASSPFGTSYNEQFF. In DNA, the CDR3 is TGTGCCAGCAGCCCCTTCGGGACATCCTACAATGAGCAGTTCTTC.

The chain joins TRBV12-2 to TRBJ2-7; the table names TRBD2, a call not compared with the DNA. TRBV12-2 is a pseudogene. The length of the CDR3 is 16 residues. Here the CDR3 reads CASRLGTSRAGYEQYV. In nucleotides, the CDR3 is TGTGCAAGTCGCTTAGGGACTAGCCGCGCTGGCTACGAGCAGTACGTC.

J is TRBJ1-4 and V is TRBV7-2; no definite D call. Trimming removed 4 bases from V and 3 bases from J, with 12 bases in between. Germline CDR1 reads SGHTA; CDR2 reads FQGNSA. The CDR3 consists of 15 residues. The CDR3 protein is CASSYTGSSNEKLFF. In DNA, the CDR3 is TGTGCCAGCAGCTATACCGGGTCCTCTAATGAAAAACTGTTTTTT. Full variable domain (missing parts from reference TRBV7-2 and TRBJ1-4): GAGVSQSPSNKVTEKGKDVELRCDPISGHTALYWYRQSLGQGLEFLIYFQGNSAPDKSGLPSDRFSAERTGGSVSTLTIQRTQQEDSAVYLCASSYTGSSNEKLFFGSGTQLSVL.

CDR3 protein: CASSFGGENYEQYF. CDR3 in DNA: TGTGCCAGCAGCTTTGGAGGGGAGAACTACGAGCAGTACTTC. This chain joins TRBV7-9 and TRBJ2-7, with D possibly matching TRBD2 (6 bases). CDR1 is SEHNR and CDR2 is FQNEAQ in the germline V gene (reference sequence). V was pared by 3 bases and J by 3 bases, with 12 bases between. The length of the CDR3 is 14 residues.

The V call is TRBV19, the J call TRBJ2-7; TRBD1 might be the D (6 bases). Looked up from germline, CDR1 is LNHDA and CDR2 is SQIVND (reference sequence). The germline V and J ends were trimmed by 5 bases and 3 bases, with 11 bases remaining between them. This CDR3 contains 13 residues. The CDR3 region is CASSDRDNYEQYF. The CDR3 bases are TGTGCCAGTAGTGACCGGGACAACTACGAGCAGTACTTC.

The chain combines TRBV6-5 with TRBJ1-2; D might be TRBD1 (5 bases). The CDR3 totals 13 residues. The germline gives CDR1 MNHEY, CDR2 SVGAGI. V lost 1 base, J lost 8 bases, and 11 bases lay in between. CDR3 region: CASSYFQHRGYTF. CDR3 in DNA: TGTGCCAGCAGTTACTTTCAGCACAGGGGCTACACCTTC.

The chain combines TRBV5-6 with TRBJ1-2; maybe TRBD1 (5 bases). In germline, CDR1 is SGHDT, CDR2 YYEEEE. The CDR3 consists of 14 residues. The V gene lost 2 bases and the J gene lost 5 bases, with 13 bases spanning the gap. The CDR3 sequence is CASSFRGGGYGYTF. The CDR3 coding sequence is TGTGCCAGCAGCTTTCGTGGGGGGGGATATGGCTACACCTTC.

The chain recombines TRBV6-1 with TRBJ1-4; TRBD1 might be the D (5 bases). The CDR3 consists of 15 residues. Trimming cost V 6 bases and J 7 bases, with 18 bases left between them. In germline, CDR1 is MNHNS, CDR2 SASEGT. The CDR3 reads CASSLGTLPGEKLFF. CDR3 nucleotides: TGTGCCAGCAGCCTTGGGACTCTACCAGGTGAAAAACTGTTTTTT.

The chain employs TRBV9 and TRBJ2-3; 9 bases map to TRBD2. In germline, CDR1 is SGDLS, CDR2 YYNGEE. This CDR3 is 16 amino acids long. The J segment lost 0 bases and the V segment lost 0 bases, leaving 2 bases of the junction unmatched. The DNA for the CDR3 is TGTGCCAGCAGCGTAGATCTAGCGGGGAGCACAGATACGCAGTATTTT. Residues: CASSVDLAGSTDTQYF. Using reference TRBV9 and TRBJ2-3 for the parts outside the CDR3, the full variable domain is DSGVTQTPKHLITATGQRVTLRCSPRSGDLSVYWYQQSLDQGLQFLIQYYNGEERAKGNILERFSAQQFPDLHSELNLSSLELGDSALYFCASSVDLAGSTDTQYFGPGTRLTVL.

The gene calls are TRBV19 and TRBJ1-2, with a weak D call TRBD1 (5 bases). Germline values: CDR1 LNHDA, CDR2 SQIVND (reference sequence). V lost 0 bases and J 4 bases, leaving 9 bases between the germline ends. There are 14 residues in the CDR3. The CDR3 protein is CASSIDQGGYGYTF. The DNA for the CDR3 is TGTGCCAGTAGTATAGACCAGGGAGGCTATGGCTACACCTTC.

This chain joins TRBV5-6 and TRBJ2-7, with TRBD2 identical over 10 bases. The ends lost 2 bases at V and 6 bases at J; junction bases unmatched: 5. This CDR3 contains 14 residues. Germline lookup yields CDR1 SGHDT and CDR2 YYEEEE. DNA for the CDR3: TGTGCCAGCAGCTTAGGGCTAGCGGGAGCCGAGCAGTACGTC. Translated: CASSLGLAGAEQYV.

The chain employs TRBV15 and TRBJ2-1; 13 bases map to TRBD2. The CDR3 loop spans 17 amino acids. The junction had 7 bases not matched to a gene; V was cut back by 1 base and J by 7 bases. The germline V gene encodes CDR1 LNHNV and CDR2 YYDKDF (reference sequence). The DNA for the CDR3 is TGTGCCACCAGCAGAGGCCTACTAGCGGGAGGGCCGAATGAGCAGTTCTTC. Its translation is CATSRGLLAGGPNEQFF.

J is TRBJ2-3 and V is TRBV30, with TRBD2 identical over 8 bases. The CDR3 extends over 15 amino acids. Germline V lookup: CDR1 GTSNPN, CDR2 SVGIG (reference sequence). V shed 6 bases, J shed 0 bases, and the junction held 8 bases outside the gene matches. The CDR3 DNA sequence: TGTGCCTGCCTTGCCGCTAGCGGGAGCACAGATACGCAGTATTTT. Translated: CACLAASGSTDTQYF.

V gene TRBV28 combines with J gene TRBJ1-5; 7 bases fit TRBD1. With V trimmed by 4 bases and J by 6 bases, 6 bases remained unmatched. This CDR3 contains 14 residues. Germline V gives CDR1 MDHEN, CDR2 SYDVKM. CDR3 in amino acids: CASSYAGTAQPQHF. The CDR3 region has the DNA TGTGCCAGCAGTTACGCCGGGACAGCTCAGCCCCAGCATTTT.

The V and J genes are TRBV19 and TRBJ2-7; 11 bases line up with TRBD2. CDR3 length equals 15 residues. Germline CDR1 and CDR2: LNHDA and SQIVND (reference sequence). The trim removed 3 bases at V and 6 bases at J, leaving 7 bases unmatched. The CDR3 DNA reads as TGTGCCAGTAGTATCCAACTAGCGGGAGATGGCGAGCAGTACTTC. It is translated as CASSIQLAGDGEQYF.

The V call is TRBV7-2, the J call TRBJ2-7, with 15 bases aligning to TRBD2. This CDR3 contains 16 residues. V lost 5 bases to trimming and J lost 6 bases; unmatched junction nucleotides: 8. Per germline, CDR1 SGHTA and CDR2 FQGNSA. CDR3 nucleotide sequence: TGTGCCAGCAGCCTCGGACTAGCGGGAGGGCAAGGCGAGCAGTACGTC. Its protein product is CASSLGLAGGQGEQYV.

J is TRBJ2-3 and V is TRBV2; tentative D call: TRBD2 (5 bases). There are 15 residues in the CDR3. Per the germline V gene, CDR1 is SNHLY and CDR2 is FYNNEI. V was trimmed by 0 bases and J by 3 bases, leaving 10 bases between them. The CDR3 DNA follows: TGTGCCAGCAGTGAAGCGGAGCGGAGAACAGATACGCAGTATTTT. Its protein is CASSEAERRTDTQYF.

The chain joins TRBV7-2 to TRBJ2-3, with TRBD2 matching 8 bases. Losses at the gene ends were 5 bases for V and 7 bases for J; bases not matched to a gene: 14. In germline, CDR1 is SGHTA, CDR2 FQGNSA. This CDR3 comprises 16 residues. The CDR3 spells CASSLGAGGMPYTQYF. In nucleotides, the CDR3 is TGTGCCAGCAGCCTCGGGGCGGGAGGAATGCCGTATACGCAGTATTTT.

V usage is TRBV6-1 and J usage is TRBJ1-1; TRBD1 might be the D (5 bases). The CDR3 has 13 amino acids. V lost 5 bases and J lost 4, with 11 bases in between. CDR1 is MNHNS, CDR2 SASEGT, per germline. The CDR3 loop is CASSRQRGTEAFF. CDR3 in DNA: TGTGCCAGCAGTAGACAGCGGGGCACTGAAGCTTTCTTT.

This sequence joins TRBV18 and TRBJ2-5; 7 bases match TRBD1. This CDR3 contains 15 residues. V lost 2 bases, J lost 5 bases, and 8 bases stayed unmatched. In germline, CDR1 is KGHSH, CDR2 LQKENI. CDR3 in amino acids: CASSPVPAGGETQYF. In DNA, the CDR3 is TGTGCCAGCTCACCAGTCCCAGCAGGGGGTGAGACCCAGTACTTC.

The V and J genes are TRBV6-6 and TRBJ2-3, with 9 bases matching TRBD1. Germline lookup yields CDR1 MNHNY and CDR2 SVGAGI (reference sequence). The CDR3 covers 15 residues. V gave up 6 bases and J gave up 5 bases; unmatched junction bases: 9. CDR3 in amino acids: CASRGGGTGLDTQYF. For the CDR3, the DNA is TGTGCCAGCAGGGGGGGTGGGACAGGGCTAGATACGCAGTATTTT.

The chain combines TRBV6-6 with TRBJ1-2, with D possibly TRBD1 on 6 matching bases. This CDR3 is built from 14 residues. Trimming pared 7 bases from V and 4 bases from J, leaving 16 bases between. Germline V gene lookup returns CDR1 MNHNY and CDR2 SVGAGI (reference sequence). CDR3 sequence: CASMETGYVYGYTF. The CDR3, as DNA: TGTGCCAGCATGGAGACAGGTTATGTCTATGGCTACACCTTC.